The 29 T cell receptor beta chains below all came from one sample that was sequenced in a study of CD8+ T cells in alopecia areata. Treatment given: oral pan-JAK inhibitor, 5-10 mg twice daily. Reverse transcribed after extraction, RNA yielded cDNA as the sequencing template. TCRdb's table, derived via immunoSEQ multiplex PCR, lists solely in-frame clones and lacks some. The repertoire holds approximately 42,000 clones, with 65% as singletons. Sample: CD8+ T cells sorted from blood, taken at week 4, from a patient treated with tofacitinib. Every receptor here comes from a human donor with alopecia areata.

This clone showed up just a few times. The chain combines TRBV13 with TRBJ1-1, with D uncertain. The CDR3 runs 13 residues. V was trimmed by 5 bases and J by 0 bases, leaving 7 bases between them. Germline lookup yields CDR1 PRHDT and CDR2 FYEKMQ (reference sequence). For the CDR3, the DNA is TGTGCCAGCAGCGGCCCCATGAACACTGAAGCTTTCTTT. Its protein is CASSGPMNTEAFF.

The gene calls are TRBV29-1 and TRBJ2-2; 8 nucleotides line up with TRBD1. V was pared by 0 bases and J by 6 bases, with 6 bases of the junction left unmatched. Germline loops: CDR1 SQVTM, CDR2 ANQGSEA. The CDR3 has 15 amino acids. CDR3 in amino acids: CSVEDPDREAGELFF. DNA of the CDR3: TGCAGCGTTGAAGATCCGGACAGGGAGGCCGGGGAGCTGTTTTTT.

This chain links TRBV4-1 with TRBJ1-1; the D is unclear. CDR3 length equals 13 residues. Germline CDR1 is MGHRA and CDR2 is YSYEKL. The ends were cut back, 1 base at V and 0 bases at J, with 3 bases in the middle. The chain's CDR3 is CASSQGMNTEAFF. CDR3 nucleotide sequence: TGCGCCAGCAGCCAAGGAATGAACACTGAAGCTTTCTTT.

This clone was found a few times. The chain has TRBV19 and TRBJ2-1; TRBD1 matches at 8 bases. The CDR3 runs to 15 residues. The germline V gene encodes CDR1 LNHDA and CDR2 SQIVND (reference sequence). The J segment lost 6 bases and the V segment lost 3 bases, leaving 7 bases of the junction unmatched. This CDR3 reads CASSIGTGGSNEQFF. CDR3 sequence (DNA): TGTGCCAGTAGTATTGGCACAGGGGGATCCAATGAGCAGTTCTTC.

CDR3 DNA sequence: TGTGCCACCAGGAAAAGACAGGAGAATTCACCCCTCCACTTT. Protein product: CATRKRQENSPLHF. The chain couples TRBV15 to TRBJ1-6, with D perhaps TRBD1 (6 bases). The length of the CDR3 is 14 residues. Germline V lookup: CDR1 LNHNV, CDR2 YYDKDF (reference sequence). The V and J ends lost 6 bases and 7 bases respectively, with 13 bases between them.

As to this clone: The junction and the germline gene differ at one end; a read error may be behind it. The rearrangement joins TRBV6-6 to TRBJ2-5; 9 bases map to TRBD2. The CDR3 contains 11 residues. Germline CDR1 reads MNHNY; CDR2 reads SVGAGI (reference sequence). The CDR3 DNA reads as TGTGCCAGCAGTTCAAGCGGGGGGTTCCACTTC. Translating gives CASSSSGGFHF.

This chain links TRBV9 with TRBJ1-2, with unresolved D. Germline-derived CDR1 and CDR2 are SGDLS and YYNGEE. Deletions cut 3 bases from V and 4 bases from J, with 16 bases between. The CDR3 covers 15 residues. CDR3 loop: CASSGEVRGSYGYTF. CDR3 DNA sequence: TGTGCCAGCAGCGGGGAAGTCCGGGGTTCCTATGGCTACACCTTC.

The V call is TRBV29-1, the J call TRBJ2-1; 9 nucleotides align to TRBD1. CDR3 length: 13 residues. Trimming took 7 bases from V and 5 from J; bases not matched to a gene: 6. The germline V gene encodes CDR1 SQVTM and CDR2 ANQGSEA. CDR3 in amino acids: CSALGQGDNEQFF. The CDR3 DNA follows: TGCAGCGCCCTGGGACAGGGTGACAATGAGCAGTTCTTC.

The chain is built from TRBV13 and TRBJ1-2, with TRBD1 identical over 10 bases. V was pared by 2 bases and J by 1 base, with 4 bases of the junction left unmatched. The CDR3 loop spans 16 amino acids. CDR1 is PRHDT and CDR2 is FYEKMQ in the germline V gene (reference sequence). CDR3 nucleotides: TGTGCCAGCAGCTTAAACCGGGACAGGGGTAACTATGGCTACACCTTC. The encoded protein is CASSLNRDRGNYGYTF.

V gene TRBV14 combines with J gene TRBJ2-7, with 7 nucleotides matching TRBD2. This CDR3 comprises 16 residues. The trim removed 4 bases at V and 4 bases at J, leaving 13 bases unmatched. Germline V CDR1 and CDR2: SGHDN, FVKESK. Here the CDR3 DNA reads TGTGCCAGCAGCCTTAGAAGGGAGGGAATTTTTTACGAGCAGTACTTC. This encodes CASSLRREGIFYEQYF. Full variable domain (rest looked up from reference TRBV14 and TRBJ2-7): EAGVTQFPSHSVIEKGQTVTLRCDPISGHDNLYWYRRVMGKEIKFLLHFVKESKQDESGMPNNRFLAERTGGTYSTLKVQPAELEDSGVYFCASSLRREGIFYEQYFGPGTRLTVT.

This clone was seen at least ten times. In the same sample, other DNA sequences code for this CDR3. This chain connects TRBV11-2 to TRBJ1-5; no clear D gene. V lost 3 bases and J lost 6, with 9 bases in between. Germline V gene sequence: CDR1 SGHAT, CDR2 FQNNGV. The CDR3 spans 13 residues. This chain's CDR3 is CASSLSPSQPQHF. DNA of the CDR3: TGTGCCAGCAGCTTGTCCCCTAGTCAGCCCCAGCATTTT.

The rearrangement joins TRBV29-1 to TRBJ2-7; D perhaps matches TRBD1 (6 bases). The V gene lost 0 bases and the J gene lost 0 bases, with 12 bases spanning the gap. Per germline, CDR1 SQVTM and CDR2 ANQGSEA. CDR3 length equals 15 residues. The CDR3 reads CSVEDPQGSSYEQYF. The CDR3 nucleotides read TGCAGCGTTGAAGACCCACAGGGTTCCTCCTACGAGCAGTACTTC.

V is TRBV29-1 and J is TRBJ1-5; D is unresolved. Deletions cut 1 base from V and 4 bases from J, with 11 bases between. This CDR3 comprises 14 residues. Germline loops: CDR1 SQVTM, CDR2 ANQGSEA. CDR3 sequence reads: CSVEVSGSNQPQHF. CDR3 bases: TGCAGCGTTGAAGTGTCGGGGTCTAATCAGCCCCAGCATTTT.

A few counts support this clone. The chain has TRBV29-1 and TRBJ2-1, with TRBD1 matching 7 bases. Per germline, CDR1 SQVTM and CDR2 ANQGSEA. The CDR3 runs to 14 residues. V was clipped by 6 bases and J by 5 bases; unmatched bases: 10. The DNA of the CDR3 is TGCAGCGTCGCCGGGACAGTGGACCACAATGAGCAGTTCTTC. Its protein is CSVAGTVDHNEQFF.

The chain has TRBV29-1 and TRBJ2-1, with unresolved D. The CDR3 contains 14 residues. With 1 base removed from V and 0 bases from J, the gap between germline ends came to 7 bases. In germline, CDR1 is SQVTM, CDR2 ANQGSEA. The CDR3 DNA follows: TGCAGCGTTGAAGTAAAAAGCTCCTACAATGAGCAGTTCTTC. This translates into CSVEVKSSYNEQFF.

The CDR3 region is CASSPSGGDYPYEQYF. For the CDR3, the DNA is TGTGCCAGCAGTCCATCGGGAGGGGATTACCCCTACGAGCAGTACTTC. The V call is TRBV27, the J call TRBJ2-7, with 8 bases matching TRBD2. This CDR3 comprises 16 residues. The junction had 11 bases not matched to a gene; V was cut back by 5 bases and J by 2 bases. Germline-derived CDR1 and CDR2 are MNHEY and SMNVEV (reference sequence).

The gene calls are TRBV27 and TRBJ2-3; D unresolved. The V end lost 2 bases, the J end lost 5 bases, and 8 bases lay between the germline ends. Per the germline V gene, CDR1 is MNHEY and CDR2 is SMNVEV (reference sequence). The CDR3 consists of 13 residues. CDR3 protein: CASSLLMGDTQYF. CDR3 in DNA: TGTGCCAGCAGTTTACTTATGGGAGATACGCAGTATTTT.

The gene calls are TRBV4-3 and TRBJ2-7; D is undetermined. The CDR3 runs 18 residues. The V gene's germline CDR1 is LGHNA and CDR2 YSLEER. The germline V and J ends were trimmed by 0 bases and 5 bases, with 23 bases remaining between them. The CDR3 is CASSQDAFWASRFDEQYF. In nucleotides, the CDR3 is TGCGCCAGCAGCCAAGATGCCTTTTGGGCTAGTCGTTTTGACGAGCAGTACTTC.

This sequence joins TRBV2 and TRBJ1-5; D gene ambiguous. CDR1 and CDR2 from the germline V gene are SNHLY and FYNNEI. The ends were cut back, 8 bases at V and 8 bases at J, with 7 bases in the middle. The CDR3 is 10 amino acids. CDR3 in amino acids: CASGVEPQHF. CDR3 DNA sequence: TGTGCCAGCGGTGTTGAGCCCCAGCATTTT.

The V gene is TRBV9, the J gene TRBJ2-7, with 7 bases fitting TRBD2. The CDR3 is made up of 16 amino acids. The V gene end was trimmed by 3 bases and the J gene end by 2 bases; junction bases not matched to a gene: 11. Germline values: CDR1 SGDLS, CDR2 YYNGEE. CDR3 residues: CASSAGEGGFAYEQYF. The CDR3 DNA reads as TGTGCCAGCAGCGCGGGGGAGGGAGGTTTCGCCTACGAGCAGTACTTC.

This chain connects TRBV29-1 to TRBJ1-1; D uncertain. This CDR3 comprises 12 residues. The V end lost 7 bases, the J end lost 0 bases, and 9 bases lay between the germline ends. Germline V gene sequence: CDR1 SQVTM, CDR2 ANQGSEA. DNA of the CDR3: TGCAGCGGCCGGGCCTTGAACACTGAAGCTTTCTTT. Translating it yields CSGRALNTEAFF.

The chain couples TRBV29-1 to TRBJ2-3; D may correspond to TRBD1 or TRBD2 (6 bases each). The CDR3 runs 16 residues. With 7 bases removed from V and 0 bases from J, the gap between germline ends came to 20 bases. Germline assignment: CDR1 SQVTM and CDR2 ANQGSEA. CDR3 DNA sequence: TGCAGCGGGTTCCTGGGGGGCTTATCTAGCACAGATACGCAGTATTTT. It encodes CSGFLGGLSSTDTQYF.

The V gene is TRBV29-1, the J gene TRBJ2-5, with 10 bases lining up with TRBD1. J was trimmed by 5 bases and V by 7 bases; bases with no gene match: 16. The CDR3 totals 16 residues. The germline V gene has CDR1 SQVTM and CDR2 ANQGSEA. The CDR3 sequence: CSALSLLRDRGETQYF. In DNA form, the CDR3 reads TGCAGCGCCCTATCACTACTCCGGGACAGGGGTGAGACCCAGTACTTC.

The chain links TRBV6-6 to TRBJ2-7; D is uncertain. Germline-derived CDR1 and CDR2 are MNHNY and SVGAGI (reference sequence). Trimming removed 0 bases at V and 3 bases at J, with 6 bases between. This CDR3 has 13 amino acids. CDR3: CASSYSLHYEQYF. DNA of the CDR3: TGTGCCAGCAGTTACTCCCTGCACTACGAGCAGTACTTC.

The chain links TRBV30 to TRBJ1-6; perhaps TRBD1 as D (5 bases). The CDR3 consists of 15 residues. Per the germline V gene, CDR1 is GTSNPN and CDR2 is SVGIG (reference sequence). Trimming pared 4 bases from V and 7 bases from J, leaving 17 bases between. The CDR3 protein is CAWTTPDILNSPLHF. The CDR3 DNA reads TGTGCCTGGACCACCCCGGACATTCTAAATTCACCCCTCCACTTT.

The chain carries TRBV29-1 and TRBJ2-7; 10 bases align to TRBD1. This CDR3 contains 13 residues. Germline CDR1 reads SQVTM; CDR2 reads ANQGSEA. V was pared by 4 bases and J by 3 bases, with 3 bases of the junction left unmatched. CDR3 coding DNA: TGCAGCGTTGTCGGGACAGGGGTCTACGAGCAGTACTTC. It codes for CSVVGTGVYEQYF.

CDR3 region: CASSLASEQYF. The CDR3 DNA reads TGCGCCAGCAGCTTGGCGAGTGAGCAGTACTTC. V and J are TRBV5-1 and TRBJ2-7; D is unclear. V was trimmed by 0 bases and J by 7 bases, leaving 5 bases between them. This CDR3 comprises 11 residues. Germline values: CDR1 SGHRS, CDR2 YFSETQ.

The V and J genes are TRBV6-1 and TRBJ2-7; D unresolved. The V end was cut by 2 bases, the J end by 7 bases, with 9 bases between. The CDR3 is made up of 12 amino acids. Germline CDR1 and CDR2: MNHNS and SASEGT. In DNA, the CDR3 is TGTGCCAGCAGTGAAATAGTACCGGAGCAGTACTTC. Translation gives CASSEIVPEQYF.

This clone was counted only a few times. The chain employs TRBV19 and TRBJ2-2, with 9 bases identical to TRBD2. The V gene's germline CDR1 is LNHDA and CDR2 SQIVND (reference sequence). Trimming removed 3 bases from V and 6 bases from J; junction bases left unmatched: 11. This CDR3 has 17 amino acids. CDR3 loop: CASSILSGGYGSGELFF. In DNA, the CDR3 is TGTGCCAGTAGTATTTTAAGCGGGGGGTATGGTTCCGGGGAGCTGTTTTTT.